The next 27 T cell receptor beta chains were all read from a single sample in a study of shared clonotypes between healthy human individuals. CD45RO-negative CD8 cells positively selected for CCR7 made up the naive population, which excluded terminally differentiated effector memory CD45RA+ cells. The protocol was immunoSEQ multiplex PCR, while the TCRdb copy is restricted to in-frame clones and leaves out a portion. This sample yields about 1,900,000 clones, of which approximately 95% are seen a single time; around 1.2% belongs to the top ten. The sample comprised naive CD8+ T cells sorted from blood. Source of these receptors: a man aged 18 to 30 in good health.

This chain joins TRBV9 and TRBJ2-7; D ambiguous. The CDR3 spans 15 residues. Germline V lookup: CDR1 SGDLS, CDR2 YYNGEE. V lost 0 bases to trimming and J lost 2 bases, with 12 bases between them. As DNA, the CDR3 is TGTGCCAGCAGCGTAGAGGCGAGCCCTGCCTACGAGCAGTACTTC. Its protein product is CASSVEASPAYEQYF.

The chain couples TRBV7-6 to TRBJ2-3; perhaps TRBD2 as D (5 bases). Germline V gives CDR1 SGHVS, CDR2 FNYEAQ. Trimming pared 2 bases from V and 2 bases from J, leaving 8 bases between. CDR3 length: 14 residues. CDR3 bases: TGTGCCAGCAGCTTAACCGGGGACACAGATACGCAGTATTTT. Amino acid sequence: CASSLTGDTDTQYF.

To note about this clone: The sample has other DNA sequences that encode this CDR3 too. The rearrangement joins TRBV27 to TRBJ2-2; no clear D. The CDR3 consists of 14 residues. V shed 3 bases and J shed 2 bases, with 7 bases lying between them. Germline loops: CDR1 MNHEY, CDR2 SMNVEV (reference sequence). The CDR3 is CASSLSGNTGELFF. As DNA, the CDR3 is TGTGCCAGCAGTTTGTCTGGAAACACCGGGGAGCTGTTTTTT.

The chain employs TRBV28 and TRBJ2-7; a possible D gene is TRBD2 (5 bases). This CDR3 has 14 amino acids. V dropped 5 bases and J dropped 1 base, with 12 bases sitting between them. Germline CDR1 reads MDHEN; CDR2 reads SYDVKM. CDR3 amino acids: CASSPEDASYEQYF. As DNA, the CDR3 is TGTGCCAGCAGTCCGGAGGACGCGTCCTACGAGCAGTACTTC.

The chain uses TRBV2 and TRBJ2-1; TRBD2 matches 9 bases. Losses at the gene ends were 1 base for V and 9 bases for J; bases not matched to a gene: 7. CDR3 size: 15 residues. CDR1 and CDR2 from the germline V gene are SNHLY and FYNNEI. The CDR3 DNA sequence: TGTGCCAGCAGTGAAGGTGGCGGGGGGGCATTTGAGCAGTTCTTC. Its protein is CASSEGGGGAFEQFF.

The gene calls are TRBV7-9 and TRBJ1-4; D is possibly TRBD1 (5 bases). V lost 1 base and J 8 bases, leaving 8 bases between the germline ends. The CDR3 covers 13 residues. Germline V CDR1 and CDR2: SEHNR, FQNEAQ (reference sequence). The CDR3 region has the DNA TGTGCCAGCAGCTTAGACAGGTCAGAAAAACTGTTTTTT. Translated, it gives CASSLDRSEKLFF.

This clone was recorded only once. This chain uses TRBV2 with TRBJ1-1, with D tentatively TRBD1 (6 bases). Trimming cost V 6 bases and J 5 bases, with 13 bases left between them. This CDR3 is built from 13 residues. Germline loops: CDR1 SNHLY, CDR2 FYNNEI. Here the CDR3 DNA reads TGTGCCAGCAGACCCCAGGGGTGGACTGAAGCTTTCTTT. This sequence encodes CASRPQGWTEAFF.

A note on this clone: The sample carries other DNA sequences with the same CDR3. The rearrangement uses TRBV28 and TRBJ1-1, with D tentatively TRBD1 (5 bases). Germline V gene sequence: CDR1 MDHEN, CDR2 SYDVKM. The germline V and J ends were trimmed by 3 bases and 1 base, with 9 bases remaining between them. The CDR3 extends over 14 amino acids. The CDR3 spells CASSFPGGNTEAFF. The DNA for the CDR3 is TGTGCCAGCAGTTTCCCTGGGGGGAACACTGAAGCTTTCTTT.

Details on this clone: The junction and the germline gene differ at one end; a read error may be behind it. The chain links TRBV6-1 to TRBJ1-1; 7 nucleotides agree with TRBD1. Per the germline V gene, CDR1 is MNHNS and CDR2 is SASEGT. The CDR3 has 14 amino acids. CDR3 loop: CASREDRDLTEAFF. DNA of the CDR3: TGTGCCAGCAGGGAAGACAGGGACCTTACTGAAGCTTTCTTT.

The chain links TRBV27 to TRBJ2-2; 11 bases are shared with TRBD2. Germline trimming cut 5 bases from V and 3 bases from J; bases unmatched to any gene: 8. Germline CDR1 and CDR2: MNHEY and SMNVEV (reference sequence). CDR3 length: 17 amino acids. The CDR3 bases are TGTGCCAGCAGTACGATCGGGACTAGCGGTTACACCGGGGAGCTGTTTTTT. As protein: CASSTIGTSGYTGELFF.

Here the CDR3 reads CASSPYQGFTEAFF. The CDR3, as DNA: TGCGCCAGCAGTCCTTATCAGGGTTTCACTGAAGCTTTCTTT. This rearrangement joins TRBV4-3 to TRBJ1-1; perhaps TRBD1 as D (5 bases). The V end was cut by 6 bases, the J end by 4 bases, with 15 bases between. Looked up from germline, CDR1 is LGHNA and CDR2 is YSLEER. This CDR3 region has 14 residues.

The CDR3 region has the DNA TGTGCCAGCAGTTTTCAGGGGACTAATGAAAAACTGTTTTTT. Protein sequence: CASSFQGTNEKLFF. The rearrangement links TRBV27 to TRBJ1-4, with D tentatively TRBD1 (6 bases). Germline V gene lookup returns CDR1 MNHEY and CDR2 SMNVEV (reference sequence). Deletions cut 3 bases from V and 2 bases from J, with 7 bases between. This CDR3 is 14 amino acids long.

The genes are TRBV7-9 and TRBJ2-2; 10 bases map to TRBD1. Germline V gives CDR1 SEHNR, CDR2 FQNEAQ (reference sequence). With 5 bases clipped from V and 1 base from J, the junction kept 7 bases outside the gene matches. The CDR3 contains 17 residues. The CDR3 here is CASSPRQGAMNTGELFF. The CDR3 DNA sequence: TGTGCCAGCAGCCCCCGACAGGGGGCAATGAACACCGGGGAGCTGTTTTTT.

This clone was recorded only once. This chain connects TRBV7-6 to TRBJ2-2; a possible D gene is TRBD2 (5 bases). The CDR3 has 12 amino acids. The V gene's germline CDR1 is SGHVS and CDR2 FNYEAQ. V dropped 4 bases and J dropped 5 bases, with 5 bases sitting between them. Here the CDR3 reads CASSSGTGELFF. The CDR3 DNA is TGTGCCAGCAGCTCGGGGACCGGGGAGCTGTTTTTT.

The gene calls are TRBV28 and TRBJ1-5; D uncertain. The CDR3 loop spans 16 amino acids. The germline CDR1 and CDR2 sequences are MDHEN and SYDVKM. V shed 3 bases and J shed 0 bases, with 12 bases lying between them. The CDR3 loop is CASSFLRQFSNQPQHF. The CDR3 DNA is TGTGCCAGCAGTTTTCTCCGGCAGTTTAGCAATCAGCCCCAGCATTTT. Filled out from reference TRBV28 and TRBJ1-5, the complete variable domain reads DVKVTQSSRYLVKRTGEKVFLECVQDMDHENMFWYRQDPGLGLRLIYFSYDVKMKEKGDIPEGYSVSREKKERFSLILESASTNQTSMYLCASSFLRQFSNQPQHFGDGTRLSIL.

The chain employs TRBV13 and TRBJ2-3, with TRBD2 matching over 8 bases. CDR3 length: 17 residues. Unmatched junction bases numbered 14, after V lost 5 bases and J lost 4 bases. Germline loops: CDR1 PRHDT, CDR2 FYEKMQ (reference sequence). In nucleotides, the CDR3 is TGTGCCAGCAGCCCGCTTGTAGAGCGGGAGATTGCAGATACGCAGTATTTT. It is translated as CASSPLVEREIADTQYF.

This clone was seen once. The chain has TRBV7-8 and TRBJ2-1; D is perhaps TRBD2 (5 bases). Trimming stripped 1 base from V and 0 bases from J, with 10 bases between. Germline assignment: CDR1 SGHVS and CDR2 FQNEAQ. The CDR3 totals 16 residues. The DNA of the CDR3 is TGTGCCAGCAGCTTAGATCCTGGGAGCTCCTACAATGAGCAGTTCTTC. Its translation is CASSLDPGSSYNEQFF.

The V and J genes are TRBV4-3 and TRBJ1-1; tentatively, D is TRBD1 (5 bases). Trimming removed 0 bases at V and 4 bases at J, with 12 bases between. The CDR3 has 15 residues. The germline V gene has CDR1 LGHNA and CDR2 YSLEER. CDR3 coding DNA: TGCGCCAGCAGCCAAGAGTCCAGGGCGGCCACTGAAGCTTTCTTT. It yields the protein CASSQESRAATEAFF.

The chain links TRBV5-6 to TRBJ1-1; D perhaps matches TRBD1 (6 bases). The germline CDR1 and CDR2 sequences are SGHDT and YYEEEE. The V end was cut by 2 bases, the J end by 4 bases, with 15 bases between. The CDR3 contains 15 residues. CDR3 nucleotide sequence: TGTGCCAGCAGCTTCGGGCAGGGGTTAAGCACTGAAGCTTTCTTT. Protein sequence: CASSFGQGLSTEAFF.

This chain connects TRBV7-8 to TRBJ1-1; D gene ambiguous. V gave up 3 bases and J gave up 4 bases, with 9 bases separating them. Germline assignment: CDR1 SGHVS and CDR2 FQNEAQ. This CDR3 region has 13 residues. This chain's CDR3 is CASSLGRITEAFF. The CDR3 DNA reads TGTGCCAGCAGCTTGGGCAGGATCACTGAAGCTTTCTTT.

A few counts support this clone. The chain is built from TRBV2 and TRBJ1-6, with a possible D match to TRBD1 (5 bases). Germline V gives CDR1 SNHLY, CDR2 FYNNEI. The CDR3 has 13 amino acids. The ends were cut back, 3 bases at V and 6 bases at J, with 6 bases in the middle. The CDR3: CASSDQGNSPLHF. Written as DNA, the CDR3 is TGTGCCAGCAGTGATCAGGGTAATTCACCCCTCCACTTT. The variable domain in full, with the rest retrieved from reference TRBV2 and TRBJ1-6, is EPEVTQTPSHQVTQMGQEVILRCVPISNHLYFYWYRQILGQKVEFLVSFYNNEISEKSEIFDDQFSVERPDGSNFTLKIRSTKLEDSAMYFCASSDQGNSPLHFGNGTRLTVT.

The chain is built from TRBV28 and TRBJ1-2, with D possibly TRBD1 on 6 matching bases. This CDR3 is 15 amino acids long. Germline V CDR1 and CDR2: MDHEN, SYDVKM. The V end lost 5 bases, the J end lost 4 bases, and 17 bases lay between the germline ends. CDR3 nucleotides: TGTGCCAGCAGTCCCCCGGACAGAGCTTTCTATGGCTACACCTTC. It is translated as CASSPPDRAFYGYTF.

CDR3 sequence: CSVESVWDSDYGYTF. The CDR3 DNA sequence: TGCAGCGTTGAGTCAGTCTGGGACTCCGACTATGGCTACACCTTC. The chain recombines TRBV29-1 with TRBJ1-2; TRBD1 is a possible D gene (5 bases). V lost 3 bases and J 3 bases, leaving 17 bases between the germline ends. Germline CDR1 is SQVTM and CDR2 is ANQGSEA. The CDR3 contains 15 residues.

The gene calls are TRBV19 and TRBJ1-5, with 8 bases aligning to TRBD1. Germline CDR1 reads LNHDA; CDR2 reads SQIVND (reference sequence). J lost 0 bases, V lost 7 bases, and 11 bases had no gene match. The CDR3 extends over 17 amino acids. The CDR3 DNA follows: TGTGCCAGTACTTTTGGGACAGGCGATCCTAGCAATCAGCCCCAGCATTTT. It is translated as CASTFGTGDPSNQPQHF.

On this clone: This sample includes further DNA sequences coding for the same CDR3. The V gene is TRBV6-5, the J gene TRBJ2-2, with D possibly being TRBD2 (6 bases). V gave up 0 bases and J gave up 6 bases, with 14 bases separating them. The CDR3 runs 16 residues. Germline-derived CDR1 and CDR2 are MNHEY and SVGAGI. CDR3 nucleotides: TGTGCCAGCAGTTACTCGTCGGGAGAGGTAGCCGGGGAGCTGTTTTTT. Its protein product is CASSYSSGEVAGELFF.

The chain couples TRBV4-1 to TRBJ1-2; D not certain. V lost 6 bases to trimming and J lost 0 bases, with 14 bases between them. Germline assignment: CDR1 MGHRA and CDR2 YSYEKL. This CDR3 is 15 amino acids long. As DNA, the CDR3 is TGCGCCAGCAGTACTGCAGGCGGGGCTAACTATGGCTACACCTTC. Translation: CASSTAGGANYGYTF.

This clone was observed a handful of times. Other DNA sequences in this sample translate to the same CDR3. The chain combines TRBV7-9 with TRBJ2-7, with TRBD2 matching over 11 bases. The V gene's germline CDR1 is SEHNR and CDR2 FQNEAQ (reference sequence). V shed 4 bases and J 2 bases; nucleotides not matched to a gene: 1. The CDR3 loop spans 14 amino acids. The CDR3 loop is CASSSTSGAYEQYF. CDR3 nucleotides: TGTGCCAGCAGCTCGACTAGCGGGGCCTACGAGCAGTACTTC.